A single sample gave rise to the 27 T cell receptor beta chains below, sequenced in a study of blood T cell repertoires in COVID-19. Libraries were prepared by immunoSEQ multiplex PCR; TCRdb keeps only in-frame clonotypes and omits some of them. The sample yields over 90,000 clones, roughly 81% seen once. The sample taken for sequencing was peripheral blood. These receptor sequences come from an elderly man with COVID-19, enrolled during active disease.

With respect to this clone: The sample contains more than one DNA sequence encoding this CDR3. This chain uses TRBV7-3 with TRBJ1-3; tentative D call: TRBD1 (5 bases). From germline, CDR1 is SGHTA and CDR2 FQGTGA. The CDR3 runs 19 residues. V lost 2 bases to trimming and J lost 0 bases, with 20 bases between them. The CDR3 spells CASSLLARDRGGSGNTIYF. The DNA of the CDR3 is TGTGCCAGCAGCTTACTTGCCCGGGACCGGGGGGGCTCTGGAAACACCATATATTTT. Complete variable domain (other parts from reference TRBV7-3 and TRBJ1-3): GAGVSQTPSNKVTEKGKYVELRCDPISGHTALYWYRQSLGQGPEFLIYFQGTGAADDSGLPNDRFFAVRPEGSVSTLKIQRTERGDSAVYLCASSLLARDRGGSGNTIYFGEGSWLTVV.

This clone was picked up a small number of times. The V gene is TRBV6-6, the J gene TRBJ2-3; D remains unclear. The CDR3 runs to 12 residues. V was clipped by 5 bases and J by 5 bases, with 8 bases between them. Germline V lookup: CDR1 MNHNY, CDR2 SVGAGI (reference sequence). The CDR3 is CASSPTGDTQYF. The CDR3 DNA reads TGTGCCAGCAGTCCCACGGGAGATACGCAGTATTTT.

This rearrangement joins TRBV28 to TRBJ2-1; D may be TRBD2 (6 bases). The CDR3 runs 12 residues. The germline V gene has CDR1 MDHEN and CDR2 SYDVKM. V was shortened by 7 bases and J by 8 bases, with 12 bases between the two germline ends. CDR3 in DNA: TGTGCCAGCAAAGAGGGAGGCGATGAGCAGTTCTTC. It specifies CASKEGGDEQFF.

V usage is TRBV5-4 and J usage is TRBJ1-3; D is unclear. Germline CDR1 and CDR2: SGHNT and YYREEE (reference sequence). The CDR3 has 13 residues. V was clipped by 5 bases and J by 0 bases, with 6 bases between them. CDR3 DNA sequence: TGTGCCAGCAGAATCAGCTCTGGAAACACCATATATTTT. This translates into CASRISSGNTIYF. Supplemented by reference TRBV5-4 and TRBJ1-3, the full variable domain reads ETGVTQSPTHLIKTRGQQVTLRCSSQSGHNTVSWYQQALGQGPQFIFQYYREEENGRGNFPPRFSGLQFPNYSSELNVNALELDDSALYLCASRISSGNTIYFGEGSWLTVV.

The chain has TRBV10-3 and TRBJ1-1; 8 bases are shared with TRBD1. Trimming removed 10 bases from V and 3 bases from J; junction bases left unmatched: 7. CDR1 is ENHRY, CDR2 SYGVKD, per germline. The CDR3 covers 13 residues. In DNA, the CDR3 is TGTGCCACCGACAGGGGCCGCGACACTGAAGCTTTCTTT. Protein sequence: CATDRGRDTEAFF.

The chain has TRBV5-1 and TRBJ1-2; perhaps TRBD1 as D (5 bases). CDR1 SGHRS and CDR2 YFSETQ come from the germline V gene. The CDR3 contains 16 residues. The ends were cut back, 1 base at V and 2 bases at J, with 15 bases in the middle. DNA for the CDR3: TGCGCCAGCAGCTTGACTCTGGGGGAGGGCAACTATGGCTACACCTTC. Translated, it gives CASSLTLGEGNYGYTF.

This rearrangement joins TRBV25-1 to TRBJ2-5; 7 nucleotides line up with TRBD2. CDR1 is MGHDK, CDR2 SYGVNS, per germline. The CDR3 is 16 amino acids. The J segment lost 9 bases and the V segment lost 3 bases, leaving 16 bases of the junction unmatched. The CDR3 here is CASSEATGGYGAAQYF. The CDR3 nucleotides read TGTGCCAGCAGTGAGGCCACGGGGGGTTACGGCGCGGCCCAGTACTTC.

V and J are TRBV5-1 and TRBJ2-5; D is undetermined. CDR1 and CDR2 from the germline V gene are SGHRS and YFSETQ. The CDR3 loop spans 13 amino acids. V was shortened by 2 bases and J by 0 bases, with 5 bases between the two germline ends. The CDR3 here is CASSFSDQETQYF. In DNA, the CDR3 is TGCGCCAGCAGCTTTTCGGACCAAGAGACCCAGTACTTC.

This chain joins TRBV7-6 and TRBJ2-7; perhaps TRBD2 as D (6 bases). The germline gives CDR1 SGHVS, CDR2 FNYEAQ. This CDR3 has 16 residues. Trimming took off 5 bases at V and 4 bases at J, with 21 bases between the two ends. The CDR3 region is CASSRSAGGRLYEQYF. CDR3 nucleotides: TGTGCCAGCAGCCGAAGTGCCGGAGGGAGACTATACGAGCAGTACTTC.

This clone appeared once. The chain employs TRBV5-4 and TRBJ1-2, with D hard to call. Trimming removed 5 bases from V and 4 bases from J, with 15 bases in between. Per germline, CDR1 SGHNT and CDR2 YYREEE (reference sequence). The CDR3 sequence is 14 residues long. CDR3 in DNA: TGTGCCAGCAGTAAACGGACGGACTTCTATGGCTACACCTTC. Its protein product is CASSKRTDFYGYTF. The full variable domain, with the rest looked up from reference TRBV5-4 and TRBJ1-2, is ETGVTQSPTHLIKTRGQQVTLRCSSQSGHNTVSWYQQALGQGPQFIFQYYREEENGRGNFPPRFSGLQFPNYSSELNVNALELDDSALYLCASSKRTDFYGYTFGSGTRLTVV.

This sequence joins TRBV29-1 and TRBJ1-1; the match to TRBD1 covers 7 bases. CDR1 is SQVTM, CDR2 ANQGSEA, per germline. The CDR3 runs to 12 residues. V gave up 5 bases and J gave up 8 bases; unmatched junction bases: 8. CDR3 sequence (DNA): TGCAGCGTTTACGGTGGGGACAGAGAAGCTTTCTTT. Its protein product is CSVYGGDREAFF.

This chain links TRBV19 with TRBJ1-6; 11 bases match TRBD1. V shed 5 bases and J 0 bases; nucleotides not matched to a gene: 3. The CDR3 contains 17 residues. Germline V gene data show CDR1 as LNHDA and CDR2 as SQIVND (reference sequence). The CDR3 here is CASSSGTGGSYNSPLHF. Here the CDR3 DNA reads TGTGCCAGTAGTTCCGGGACAGGGGGCTCCTATAATTCACCCCTCCACTTT.

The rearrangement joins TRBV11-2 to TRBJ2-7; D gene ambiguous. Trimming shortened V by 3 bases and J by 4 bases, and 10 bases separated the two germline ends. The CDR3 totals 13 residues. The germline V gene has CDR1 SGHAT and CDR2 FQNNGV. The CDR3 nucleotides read TGTGCCAGCAGCTTGACTTATGGGTACGAGCAGTACTTC. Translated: CASSLTYGYEQYF.

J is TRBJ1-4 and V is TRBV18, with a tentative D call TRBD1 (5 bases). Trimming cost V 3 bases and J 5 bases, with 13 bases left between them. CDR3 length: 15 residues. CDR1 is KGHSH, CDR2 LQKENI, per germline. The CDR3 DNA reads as TGTGCCAGCTCACCTAGTGAGGGGAGGAATGAAAAACTGTTTTTT. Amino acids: CASSPSEGRNEKLFF.

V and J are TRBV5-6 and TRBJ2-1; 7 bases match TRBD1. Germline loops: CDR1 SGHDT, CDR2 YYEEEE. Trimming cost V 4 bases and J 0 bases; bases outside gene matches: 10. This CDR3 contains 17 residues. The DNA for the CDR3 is TGTGCCAGCAGCGCTTCGACAGGGCCTAGCTCCTACAATGAGCAGTTCTTC. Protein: CASSASTGPSSYNEQFF.

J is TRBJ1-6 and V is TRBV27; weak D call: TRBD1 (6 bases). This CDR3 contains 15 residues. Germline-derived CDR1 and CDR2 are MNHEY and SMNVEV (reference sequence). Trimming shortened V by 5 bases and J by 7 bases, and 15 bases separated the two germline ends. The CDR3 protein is CASSPTGTYNSPLHF. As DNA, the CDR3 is TGTGCCAGCAGTCCTACAGGGACGTACAATTCACCCCTCCACTTT.

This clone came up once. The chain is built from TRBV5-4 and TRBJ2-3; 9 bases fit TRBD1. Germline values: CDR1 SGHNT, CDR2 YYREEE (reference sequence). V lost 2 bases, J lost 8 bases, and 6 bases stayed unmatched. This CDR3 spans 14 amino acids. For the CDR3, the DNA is TGTGCCAGCAGCTTAAGGGACAGGGAGGGTACGCAGTATTTT. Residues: CASSLRDREGTQYF. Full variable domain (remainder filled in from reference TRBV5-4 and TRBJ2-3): ETGVTQSPTHLIKTRGQQVTLRCSSQSGHNTVSWYQQALGQGPQFIFQYYREEENGRGNFPPRFSGLQFPNYSSELNVNALELDDSALYLCASSLRDREGTQYFGPGTRLTVL.

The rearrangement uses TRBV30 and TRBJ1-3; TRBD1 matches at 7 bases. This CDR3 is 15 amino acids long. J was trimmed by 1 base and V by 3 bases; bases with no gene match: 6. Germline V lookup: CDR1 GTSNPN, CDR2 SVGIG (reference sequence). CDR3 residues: CAWSGQAPSGNTIYF. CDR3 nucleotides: TGTGCCTGGAGCGGACAGGCGCCATCTGGAAACACCATATATTTT.

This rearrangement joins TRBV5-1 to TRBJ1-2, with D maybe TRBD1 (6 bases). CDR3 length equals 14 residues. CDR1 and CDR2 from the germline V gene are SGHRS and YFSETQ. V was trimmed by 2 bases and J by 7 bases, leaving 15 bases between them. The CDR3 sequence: CASSFTGSSGGYTF. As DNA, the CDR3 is TGCGCCAGCAGCTTTACAGGGAGCTCGGGTGGCTACACCTTC. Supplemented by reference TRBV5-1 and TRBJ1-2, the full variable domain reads KAGVTQTPRYLIKTRGQQVTLSCSPISGHRSVSWYQQTPGQGLQFLFEYFSETQRNKGNFPGRFSGRQFSNSRSEMNVSTLELGDSALYLCASSFTGSSGGYTFGSGTRLTVV.

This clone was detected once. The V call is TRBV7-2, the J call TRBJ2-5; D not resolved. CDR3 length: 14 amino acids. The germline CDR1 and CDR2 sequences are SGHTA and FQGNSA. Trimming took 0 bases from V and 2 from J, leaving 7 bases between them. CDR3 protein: CASSLAGRQETQYF. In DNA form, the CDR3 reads TGTGCCAGCAGCTTAGCCGGCAGGCAAGAGACCCAGTACTTC.

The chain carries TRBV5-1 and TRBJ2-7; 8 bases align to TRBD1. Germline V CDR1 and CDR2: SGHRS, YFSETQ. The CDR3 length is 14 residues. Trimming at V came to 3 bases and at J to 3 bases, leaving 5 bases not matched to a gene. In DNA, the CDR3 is TGCGCCAGCAGCTCCGGGACAGGAGTCTACGAGCAGTACTTC. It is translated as CASSSGTGVYEQYF.

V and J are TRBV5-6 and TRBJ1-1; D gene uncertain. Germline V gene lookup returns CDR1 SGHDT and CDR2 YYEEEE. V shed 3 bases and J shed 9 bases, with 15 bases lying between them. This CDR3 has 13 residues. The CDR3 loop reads CASSSTTGTQAFF. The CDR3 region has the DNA TGTGCCAGCAGCTCAACGACGGGAACCCAAGCTTTCTTT.

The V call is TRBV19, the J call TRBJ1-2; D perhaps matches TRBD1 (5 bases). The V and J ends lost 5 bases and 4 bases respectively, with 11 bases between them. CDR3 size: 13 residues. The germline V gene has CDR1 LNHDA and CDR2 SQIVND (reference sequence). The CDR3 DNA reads TGTGCCAGTAGTGCCGGAAGGGGCTATGGCTACACCTTC. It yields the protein CASSAGRGYGYTF. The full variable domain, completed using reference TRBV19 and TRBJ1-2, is DGGITQSPKYLFRKEGQNVTLSCEQNLNHDAMYWYRQDPGQGLRLIYYSQIVNDFQKGDIAEGYSVSREKKESFPLTVTSAQKNPTAFYLCASSAGRGYGYTFGSGTRLTVV.

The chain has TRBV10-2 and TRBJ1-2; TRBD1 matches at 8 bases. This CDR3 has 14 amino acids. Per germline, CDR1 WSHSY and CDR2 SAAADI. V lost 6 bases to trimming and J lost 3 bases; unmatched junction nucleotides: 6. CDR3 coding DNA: TGCGCCAGCAGCGACAGGGGAGGCCACTATGGCTACACCTTC. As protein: CASSDRGGHYGYTF.

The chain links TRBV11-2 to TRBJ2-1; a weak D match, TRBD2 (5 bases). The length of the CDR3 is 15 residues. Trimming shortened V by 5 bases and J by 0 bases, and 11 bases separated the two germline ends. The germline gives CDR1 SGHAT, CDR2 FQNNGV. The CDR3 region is CASSGGLSSYNEQFF. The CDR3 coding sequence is TGTGCCAGCAGCGGCGGACTCTCCTCCTACAATGAGCAGTTCTTC.

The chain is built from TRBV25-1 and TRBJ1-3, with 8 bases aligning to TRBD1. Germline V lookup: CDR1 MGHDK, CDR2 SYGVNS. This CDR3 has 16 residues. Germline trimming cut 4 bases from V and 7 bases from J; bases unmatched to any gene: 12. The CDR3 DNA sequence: TGTGCCAGCAGTGTATCAGGGGGCGGCTCTAGCAACACCATATATTTT. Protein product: CASSVSGGGSSNTIYF.

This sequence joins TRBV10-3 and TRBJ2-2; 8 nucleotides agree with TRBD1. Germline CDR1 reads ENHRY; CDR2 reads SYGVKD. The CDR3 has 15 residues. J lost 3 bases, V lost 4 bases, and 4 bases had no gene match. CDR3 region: CAISVDRGDTGELFF. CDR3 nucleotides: TGTGCCATCAGTGTTGACAGGGGCGACACCGGGGAGCTGTTTTTT.